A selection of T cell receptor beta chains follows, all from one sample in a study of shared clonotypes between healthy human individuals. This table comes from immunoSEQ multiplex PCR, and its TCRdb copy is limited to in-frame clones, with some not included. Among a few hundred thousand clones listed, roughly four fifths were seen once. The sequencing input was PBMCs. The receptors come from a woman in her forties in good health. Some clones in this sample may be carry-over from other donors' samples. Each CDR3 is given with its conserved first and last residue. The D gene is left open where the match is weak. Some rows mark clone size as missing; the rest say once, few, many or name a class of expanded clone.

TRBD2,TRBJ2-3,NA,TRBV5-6,TGTGCCAGCAGCTTCCTAGCGGGATCCAGCACAGATACGCAGTATTTT,CASSFLAGSSTDTQYF
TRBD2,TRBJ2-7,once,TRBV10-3,TGTGCCATCACTCCCGGACTAGCGGGAGGAGGCTACGAGCAGTACTTC,CAITPGLAGGGYEQYF
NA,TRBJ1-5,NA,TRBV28,TGTGCCAGCAGGTCACAGGGAGACAATCAGCCCCAGCATTTT,CASRSQGDNQPQHF
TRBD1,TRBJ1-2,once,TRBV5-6,TGTGCCAGCAGCTTTAAGGACAGGGGAGGGTATGGCTACACCTTC,CASSFKDRGGYGYTF
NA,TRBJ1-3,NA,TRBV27,TGTGCCAGCAGTTCACAGGGAACTGGAAACACCATATATTTT,CASSSQGTGNTIYF
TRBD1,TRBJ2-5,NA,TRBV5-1,TGCGCCAGCAGCTTGATCCCACAGGGGGGCGAGGAGACCCAGTACTTC,CASSLIPQGGEETQYF
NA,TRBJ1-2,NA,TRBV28,TGTGCCAGCAGTTCCACGGCACCCTATGGCTACACCTTC,CASSSTAPYGYTF
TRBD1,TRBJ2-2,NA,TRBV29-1,TGCAGCGTGGGACAGGTCTCAGGGGAGCTGTTTTTT,CSVGQVSGELFF
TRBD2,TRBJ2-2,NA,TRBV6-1,TGTGCCAGCAGTGAAGGGACTAGCGGGGTCACCGGGGAGCTGTTTTTT,CASSEGTSGVTGELFF
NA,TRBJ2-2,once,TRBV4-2,TGTGCCAGCAGCCAAGTTGCGGGATTGGGCACCGGGGAGCTGTTTTTT,CASSQVAGLGTGELFF
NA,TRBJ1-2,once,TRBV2,TGTGCCAGCAGTGAGGGAGGGACCCCCTATGGCTACACCTTC,CASSEGGTPYGYTF
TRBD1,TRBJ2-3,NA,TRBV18,TGTGCCAGCTCTTGGGGACAGGGGCGAGATACGCAGTATTTT,CASSWGQGRDTQYF
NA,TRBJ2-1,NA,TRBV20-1,TGCAGTGCTAGGGTCCCCAATGAGCAGTTCTTC,CSARVPNEQFF
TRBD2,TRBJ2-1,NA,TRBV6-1,TGTGCCAGCAGTGCTCACCCGAGCGGGGGGGGTCCGAATGAGCAGTTCTTC,CASSAHPSGGGPNEQFF
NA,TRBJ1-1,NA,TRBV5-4,TGTGCCAGCAGCTCGCCGACGGGGGCCGAAGCCTTCTTT,CASSSPTGAEAFF
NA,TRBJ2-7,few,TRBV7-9,TGTGCCAGCAGCTTATCACCCACCCACTACGAGCAGTACTTC,CASSLSPTHYEQYF
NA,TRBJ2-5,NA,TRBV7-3,TGTGCCAGCAGCTCCCGAAGGGGAGAGACCCAGTACTTC,CASSSRRGETQYF
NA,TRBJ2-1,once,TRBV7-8,TGTGCCAGCAGCTTAGGGAGCACTTCCTACAATGAGCAGTTCTTC,CASSLGSTSYNEQFF
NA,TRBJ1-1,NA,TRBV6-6,TGTGCCAGCAGTTACTCACAGGGAGATAACACTGAAGCTTTCTTT,CASSYSQGDNTEAFF
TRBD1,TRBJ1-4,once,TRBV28,TGTGCCAGCAGTTTCGGGTTTGACAGGGCGGGGGAAAAACTGTTTTTT,CASSFGFDRAGEKLFF